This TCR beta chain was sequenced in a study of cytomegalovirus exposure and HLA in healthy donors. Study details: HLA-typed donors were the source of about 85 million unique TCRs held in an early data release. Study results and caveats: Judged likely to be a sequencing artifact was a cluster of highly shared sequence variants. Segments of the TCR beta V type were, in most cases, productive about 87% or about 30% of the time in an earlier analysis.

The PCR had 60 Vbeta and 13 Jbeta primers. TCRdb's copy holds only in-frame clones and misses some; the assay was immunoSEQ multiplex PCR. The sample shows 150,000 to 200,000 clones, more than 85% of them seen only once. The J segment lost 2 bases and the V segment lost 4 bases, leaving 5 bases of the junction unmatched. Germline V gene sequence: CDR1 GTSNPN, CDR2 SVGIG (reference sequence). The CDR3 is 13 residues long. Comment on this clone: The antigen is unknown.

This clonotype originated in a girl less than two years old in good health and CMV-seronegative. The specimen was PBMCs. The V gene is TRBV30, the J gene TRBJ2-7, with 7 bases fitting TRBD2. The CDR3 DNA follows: TGTGCCTGGACGGGAGGAATCACCTACGAGCAGTACTTC. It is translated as CAWTGGITYEQYF.